The subject of this entry is one TCR beta chain. What it binds is not known. In TCRdb, the 5' RACE reads were re-called with MiXCR into one record per CDR3 protein. The repertoire holds around 360,000 distinct CDR3 sequences, with 11% as singletons. The source of the sample is a study of T cells after yellow fever vaccination. Study-wide points: From the bulk population, abundant clonotypes could contaminate and appear within FACS-sorted repertoires.

The CDR3 has 15 residues. Unmatched junction bases numbered 5, after V lost 3 bases and J lost 5 bases. The germline V gene has CDR1 MNHEY and CDR2 SVGAGI. The sequenced sample was PBMCs, obtained on the day of the first yellow fever vaccination. V is TRBV6-5 and J is TRBJ2-3, with 10 bases aligning to TRBD2. The origin of this receptor is a man younger than 30 who received the YFV17D yellow fever vaccine. The CDR3: CASSYQAGGRDTQYF. The CDR3 bases are TGTGCCAGCAGTTATCAAGCGGGGGGGCGAGATACGCAGTATTTT.